The 29 T cell receptor beta chains below all came from one sample that was sequenced in a study of blood T cell repertoires in COVID-19. The repertoire was sequenced with immunoSEQ multiplex PCR; TCRdb's copy has only in-frame clones and lacks some. The table shows a few hundred thousand clones, with around 91% occurring only once. The specimen was PBMCs or T cells enriched from blood (not recorded which). These receptors came from a man aged 25 to 45 who had recovered from COVID-19.

V gene TRBV2 combines with J gene TRBJ1-1; 7 nucleotides align to TRBD1. Germline-derived CDR1 and CDR2 are SNHLY and FYNNEI. The CDR3 is 16 amino acids. V trimming: 4 bases; J trimming: 2 bases; junction bases outside the gene matches: 10. For the CDR3, the DNA is TGTGCCAGCAGTGTAGCCTTACAGGGGCCAAACACTGAAGCTTTCTTT. It specifies CASSVALQGPNTEAFF.

The chain employs TRBV18 and TRBJ1-2; D unresolved. CDR1 is KGHSH, CDR2 LQKENI, per germline. CDR3 length: 15 residues. Trimming shortened V by 6 bases and J by 4 bases, and 18 bases separated the two germline ends. CDR3 loop: CASSPKPGVIYGYTF. The CDR3 nucleotides read TGTGCCAGCTCCCCTAAACCGGGAGTGATCTATGGCTACACCTTC.

The chain recombines TRBV19 with TRBJ2-1; 8 positions match TRBD1. CDR1 and CDR2 (germline): LNHDA, SQIVND (reference sequence). This CDR3 region has 15 residues. V lost 3 bases and J lost 9; bases outside the gene matches: 10. CDR3 sequence: CASSMPGQARVEQFF. The CDR3 DNA reads TGTGCCAGTAGTATGCCGGGACAGGCGCGTGTTGAGCAGTTCTTC.

The chain is built from TRBV7-9 and TRBJ1-6; TRBD1 is a possible D gene (6 bases). The CDR3 totals 17 residues. Trimming removed 5 bases from V and 3 bases from J, with 17 bases in between. Germline V CDR1 and CDR2: SEHNR, FQNEAQ (reference sequence). Written as DNA, the CDR3 is TGTGCCAGCAGCGGGGGCATGGGGGTGTTCTATAATTCACCCCTCCACTTT. This codes for CASSGGMGVFYNSPLHF.

The V gene is TRBV2, the J gene TRBJ1-2, with TRBD1 as a possible D gene (6 bases). The V gene lost 7 bases and the J gene lost 7 bases, with 13 bases spanning the gap. The CDR3 has 12 residues. Per germline, CDR1 SNHLY and CDR2 FYNNEI. The CDR3 protein is CASTGQRSGYTF. The CDR3 nucleotides are TGTGCCAGCACCGGACAGAGAAGTGGCTACACCTTC.

CDR3 coding DNA: TGTGCCAGCAGCCCACAGGGGGCCCTACTTTATAGCAATCAGCCCCAGCATTTT. Its translation is CASSPQGALLYSNQPQHF. V and J are TRBV2 and TRBJ1-5, with 9 bases that match TRBD1. V gave up 6 bases and J gave up 0 bases; unmatched junction bases: 12. This CDR3 contains 18 residues. Looked up from germline, CDR1 is SNHLY and CDR2 is FYNNEI. Complete variable domain (other parts from reference TRBV2 and TRBJ1-5): EPEVTQTPSHQVTQMGQEVILRCVPISNHLYFYWYRQILGQKVEFLVSFYNNEISEKSEIFDDQFSVERPDGSNFTLKIRSTKLEDSAMYFCASSPQGALLYSNQPQHFGDGTRLSIL.

V usage is TRBV28 and J usage is TRBJ2-3, with D maybe TRBD2 (6 bases). This CDR3 comprises 14 residues. The germline V gene encodes CDR1 MDHEN and CDR2 SYDVKM. Trimming removed 7 bases at V and 7 bases at J, with 18 bases between. The CDR3 protein is CASISPSDVNTQYF. The CDR3 region has the DNA TGTGCCAGCATTAGCCCTAGCGACGTGAATACGCAGTATTTT.

Turning to this clone: Within the sample, other DNA sequences also encode this same CDR3. The CDR3 nucleotides are TGTGCCAGCAGTTTGGGGACAGGGGGAAATCAGCCCCAGCATTTT. It encodes CASSLGTGGNQPQHF. The chain joins TRBV27 to TRBJ1-5; 11 bases line up with TRBD1. This CDR3 spans 15 amino acids. Germline CDR1 and CDR2: MNHEY and SMNVEV (reference sequence). Germline trimming cut 3 bases from V and 4 bases from J; bases unmatched to any gene: 2.

The rearrangement links TRBV27 to TRBJ2-7, with 12 bases matching TRBD1. This CDR3 spans 15 amino acids. Germline V gene data show CDR1 as MNHEY and CDR2 as SMNVEV (reference sequence). V dropped 3 bases and J dropped 3; count of bases not matched to a gene: 3. The chain's CDR3 is CASSLGTGGGYEQYF. CDR3 nucleotide sequence: TGTGCCAGCAGTTTGGGGACAGGGGGCGGCTACGAGCAGTACTTC.

The chain combines TRBV2 with TRBJ2-7; 13 bases are shared with TRBD2. V trimming: 11 bases; J trimming: 4 bases; junction bases outside the gene matches: 5. This CDR3 comprises 13 residues. Germline V gives CDR1 SNHLY, CDR2 FYNNEI. DNA for the CDR3: TGTGCCGCCCGACTAGCGGGAGGTTACGAGCAGTACTTC. This gives the protein CAARLAGGYEQYF. Looking up the rest from reference TRBV2 and TRBJ2-7 gives the full variable domain: EPEVTQTPSHQVTQMGQEVILRCVPISNHLYFYWYRQILGQKVEFLVSFYNNEISEKSEIFDDQFSVERPDGSNFTLKIRSTKLEDSAMYFCAARLAGGYEQYFGPGTRLTVT.

The chain uses TRBV19 and TRBJ1-5; D gene uncertain. The CDR3 sequence is 18 residues long. Germline V gene data show CDR1 as LNHDA and CDR2 as SQIVND (reference sequence). V gave up 5 bases and J gave up 4 bases, with 24 bases separating them. The DNA of the CDR3 is TGTGCCAGTAGTCTCCTCTTATGGGGAGTGGAGGAGAATCAGCCCCAGCATTTT. As protein: CASSLLLWGVEENQPQHF.

This chain links TRBV5-1 with TRBJ1-6; TRBD1 agrees at 9 bases. Trimming removed 3 bases from V and 13 bases from J; junction bases left unmatched: 14. The CDR3 totals 16 residues. Germline V gene data show CDR1 as SGHRS and CDR2 as YFSETQ. CDR3 sequence: CASSWTNGTGRSPLHF. The CDR3 DNA reads TGCGCCAGCAGCTGGACCAACGGGACAGGGCGGAGTCCCCTCCACTTT.

The CDR3 region is CASTIQGSSSYNEQFF. CDR3 DNA: TGTGCCAGTACCATACAGGGGTCGAGCTCCTACAATGAGCAGTTCTTC. The V gene is TRBV19, the J gene TRBJ2-1, with 7 positions matching TRBD1. Germline loops: CDR1 LNHDA, CDR2 SQIVND (reference sequence). This CDR3 contains 16 residues. V gave up 7 bases and J gave up 0 bases; unmatched junction bases: 9. Based on the CDR3 plus reference TRBV19 and TRBJ2-1, the full variable domain is DGGITQSPKYLFRKEGQNVTLSCEQNLNHDAMYWYRQDPGQGLRLIYYSQIVNDFQKGDIAEGYSVSREKKESFPLTVTSAQKNPTAFYLCASTIQGSSSYNEQFFGPGTRLTVL.

This chain links TRBV7-9 with TRBJ2-7; 7 bases are a match to TRBD2. With V trimmed by 5 bases and J by 7 bases, 14 bases remained unmatched. The length of the CDR3 is 15 residues. In germline, CDR1 is SEHNR, CDR2 FQNEAQ (reference sequence). CDR3 protein: CASSGSGSASSEQYF. The CDR3 DNA reads TGTGCCAGCAGCGGTAGCGGGTCGGCGAGTTCTGAGCAGTACTTC.

The chain has TRBV6-5 and TRBJ2-5, with D uncertain. The V end lost 10 bases, the J end lost 1 base, and 10 bases lay between the germline ends. Germline V lookup: CDR1 MNHEY, CDR2 SVGAGI. This CDR3 is 12 amino acids long. The CDR3 region has the DNA TGTGCCACCTGGTCAGGCCAAGAGACCCAGTACTTC. This translates into CATWSGQETQYF.

The chain couples TRBV3-1 (or the pseudogene TRBV3-2) to TRBJ1-5; D is ambiguous. The CDR3 is 16 residues long. Germline CDR1 and CDR2: LGHDT and YNNKEL (reference sequence). V was cut by 0 bases and J by 2 bases, with 11 bases left in between. CDR3 in amino acids: CASSQEDGRGNQPQHF. CDR3 DNA: TGTGCCAGCAGCCAAGAGGACGGGCGGGGCAATCAGCCCCAGCATTTT.

The genes are TRBV29-1 and TRBJ1-1, with 7 bases aligning to TRBD1. Germline V lookup: CDR1 SQVTM, CDR2 ANQGSEA. The CDR3 length is 13 residues. The ends lost 4 bases at V and 2 bases at J; junction bases unmatched: 4. CDR3: CSVVDRSNTEAFF. The CDR3 nucleotides read TGCAGCGTTGTGGACAGGAGTAACACTGAAGCTTTCTTT.

The chain has TRBV6-6 and TRBJ2-1; D call uncertain. CDR1 is MNHNY and CDR2 is SVGAGI in the germline V gene (reference sequence). The length of the CDR3 is 13 residues. V was trimmed by 7 bases and J by 6 bases, leaving 13 bases between them. The CDR3 here is CASKLQITNEQFF. The CDR3 nucleotides are TGTGCCAGCAAACTCCAAATAACCAATGAGCAGTTCTTC.

For this clone: The sample has other DNA sequences that encode this CDR3 too. V is TRBV28 and J is TRBJ1-1; TRBD1 agrees at 7 bases. Germline V gene lookup returns CDR1 MDHEN and CDR2 SYDVKM. The CDR3 extends over 12 amino acids. V shed 6 bases, J shed 5 bases, and the junction held 3 bases outside the gene matches. The CDR3 nucleotides read TGTGCCAGCAGCCTACAGGGGACTGAAGCTTTCTTT. It is translated as CASSLQGTEAFF.

V gene TRBV19 combines with J gene TRBJ2-7; 7 bases map to TRBD2. J was trimmed by 0 bases and V by 1 base; bases with no gene match: 3. Germline V lookup: CDR1 LNHDA, CDR2 SQIVND (reference sequence). The CDR3 is 15 residues long. CDR3 bases: TGTGCCAGTAGTATAGCCCGCGGGGGCTCCTACGAGCAGTACTTC. The encoded protein is CASSIARGGSYEQYF. Combining the CDR3 with reference TRBV19 and TRBJ2-7 gives the whole variable domain DGGITQSPKYLFRKEGQNVTLSCEQNLNHDAMYWYRQDPGQGLRLIYYSQIVNDFQKGDIAEGYSVSREKKESFPLTVTSAQKNPTAFYLCASSIARGGSYEQYFGPGTRLTVT.

The chain recombines TRBV7-9 with TRBJ1-6, with D uncertain. Germline CDR1 SEHNR, CDR2 FQNEAQ (reference sequence). The CDR3 extends over 13 amino acids. The germline V and J ends were trimmed by 1 base and 14 bases, with 12 bases remaining between them. CDR3 amino acids: CASSLVSGITLHF. CDR3 DNA: TGTGCCAGCAGCTTAGTTTCGGGGATAACCCTCCACTTT.

The DNA for the CDR3 is TGCGCCAGCTCTCCTGGGGCGAATGAGCAGTTCTTC. Protein: CASSPGANEQFF. The chain links TRBV5-1 to TRBJ2-1; possibly TRBD1 for D (5 bases). The germline V gene encodes CDR1 SGHRS and CDR2 YFSETQ. The CDR3 is 12 residues long. The V and J ends lost 7 bases and 7 bases respectively, with 12 bases between them.

The V call is TRBV6-5, the J call TRBJ1-2, with TRBD1 matching 7 bases. Germline-derived CDR1 and CDR2 are MNHEY and SVGAGI. The CDR3 spans 15 residues. The junction had 7 bases not matched to a gene; V was cut back by 6 bases and J by 0 bases. CDR3 coding DNA: TGTGCCAGCAGATCAAACAGGGGAGCTAACTATGGCTACACCTTC. It yields the protein CASRSNRGANYGYTF.

The CDR3 reads CASSLDAGGWGEQFF. The CDR3 bases are TGTGCCAGCAGCTTAGATGCGGGAGGTTGGGGTGAGCAGTTCTTC. The J gene is TRBJ2-1, the V gene TRBV7-2, with TRBD2 matching over 8 bases. Germline CDR1 reads SGHTA; CDR2 reads FQGNSA. The ends lost 1 base at V and 9 bases at J; junction bases unmatched: 8. The CDR3 is 15 residues long.

With regard to this clone: Relative to the germline gene, one junction end is altered; a read error may explain this. This chain uses TRBV7-7 with TRBJ2-5; 8 bases match TRBD2. There are 15 residues in the CDR3. The V gene's germline CDR1 is SSHAT and CDR2 FNYEAQ (reference sequence). CDR3 nucleotides: TGTGCTAGCAGCTACATAGCGGGGATCCAAGAGACCCAGTACTTC. Translated: CASSYIAGIQETQYF.

The gene calls are TRBV18 and TRBJ2-3; the match to TRBD1 covers 10 bases. The CDR3 loop spans 15 amino acids. CDR1 and CDR2 (germline): KGHSH, LQKENI. V lost 5 bases, J lost 4 bases, and 6 bases stayed unmatched. The CDR3 DNA follows: TGTGCCAGCTCATCCTGGGGACAGGGGTCAGATACGCAGTATTTT. Translation: CASSSWGQGSDTQYF.

The chain recombines TRBV11-2 with TRBJ2-1, with 9 bases matching TRBD1. Trimming took 5 bases from V and 9 from J; bases not matched to a gene: 8. The germline CDR1 and CDR2 sequences are SGHAT and FQNNGV. The CDR3 has 14 residues. CDR3 amino acids: CASSNRDRVGEQFF. The CDR3 nucleotides are TGTGCCAGCAGCAACCGGGACAGGGTTGGTGAGCAGTTCTTC.

This clone was picked up one time. The chain links TRBV7-2 to TRBJ1-5; TRBD1 is a possible D gene (5 bases). CDR1 SGHTA and CDR2 FQGNSA come from the germline V gene. The germline V and J ends were trimmed by 3 bases and 2 bases, with 8 bases remaining between them. This CDR3 contains 14 residues. Here the CDR3 reads CASSFRDGNQPQHF. The CDR3 DNA reads TGTGCCAGCAGCTTCAGGGATGGCAATCAGCCCCAGCATTTT.

CDR3 DNA: TGCGCCAGCAGCCAAAGTACAGGGGACTATGGCTACACCTTC. Its protein is CASSQSTGDYGYTF. The V gene is TRBV4-1, the J gene TRBJ1-2; 7 positions match TRBD1. After removal of 2 bases from V and 3 bases from J, the junction contained 3 bases not matched to a gene. The CDR3 is made up of 14 amino acids. Germline V lookup: CDR1 MGHRA, CDR2 YSYEKL.